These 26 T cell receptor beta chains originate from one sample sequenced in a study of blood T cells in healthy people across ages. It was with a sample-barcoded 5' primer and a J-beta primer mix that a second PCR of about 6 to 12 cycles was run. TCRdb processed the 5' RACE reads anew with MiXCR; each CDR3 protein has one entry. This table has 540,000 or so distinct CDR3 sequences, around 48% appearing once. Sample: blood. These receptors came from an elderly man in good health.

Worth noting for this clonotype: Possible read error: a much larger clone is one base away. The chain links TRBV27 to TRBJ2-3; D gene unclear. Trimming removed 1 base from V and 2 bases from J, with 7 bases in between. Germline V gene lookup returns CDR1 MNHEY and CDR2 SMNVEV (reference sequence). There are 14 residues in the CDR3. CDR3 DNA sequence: TGTGCCAGCAGTTTATTCACCCTCACAGATACGCAGTATTTT. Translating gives CASSLFTLTDTQYF.

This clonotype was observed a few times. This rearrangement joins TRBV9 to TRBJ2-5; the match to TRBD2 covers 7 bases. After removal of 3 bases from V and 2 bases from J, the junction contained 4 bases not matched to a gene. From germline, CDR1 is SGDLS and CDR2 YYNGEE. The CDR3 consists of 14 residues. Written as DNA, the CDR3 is TGTGCCAGCAGCGCTAACGGGAGGCAAGAGACCCAGTACTTC. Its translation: CASSANGRQETQYF.

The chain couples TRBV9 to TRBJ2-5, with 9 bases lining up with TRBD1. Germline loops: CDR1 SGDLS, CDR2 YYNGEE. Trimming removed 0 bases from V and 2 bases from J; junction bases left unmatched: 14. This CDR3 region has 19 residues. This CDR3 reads CASSVGLGDWGQGQETQYF. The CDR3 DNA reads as TGTGCCAGCAGCGTAGGTCTGGGAGATTGGGGACAGGGACAAGAGACCCAGTACTTC.

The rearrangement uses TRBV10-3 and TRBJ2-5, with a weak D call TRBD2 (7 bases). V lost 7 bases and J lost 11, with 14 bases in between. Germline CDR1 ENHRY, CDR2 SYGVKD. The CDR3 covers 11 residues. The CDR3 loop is CAIKGEGEQYF. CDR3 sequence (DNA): TGTGCCATCAAGGGGGAGGGTGAGCAGTACTTC.

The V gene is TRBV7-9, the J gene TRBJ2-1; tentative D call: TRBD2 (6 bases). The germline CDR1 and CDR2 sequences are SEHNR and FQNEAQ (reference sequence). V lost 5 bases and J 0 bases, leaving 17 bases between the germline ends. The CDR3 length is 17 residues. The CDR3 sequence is CASSARGGQSSYNEQFF. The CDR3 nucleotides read TGTGCCAGCAGCGCCCGGGGAGGTCAGAGCTCCTACAATGAGCAGTTCTTC. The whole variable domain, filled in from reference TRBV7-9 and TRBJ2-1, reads DTGVSQNPRHKITKRGQNVTFRCDPISEHNRLYWYRQTLGQGPEFLTYFQNEAQLEKSRLLSDRFSAERPKGSFSTLEIQRTEQGDSAMYLCASSARGGQSSYNEQFFGPGTRLTVL.

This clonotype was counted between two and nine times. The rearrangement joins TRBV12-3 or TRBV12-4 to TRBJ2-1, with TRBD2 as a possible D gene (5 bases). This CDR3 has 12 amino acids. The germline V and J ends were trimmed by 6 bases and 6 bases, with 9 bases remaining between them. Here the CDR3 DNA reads TGTGCCAGCAGGGGAGATTTCAATGAGCAGTTCTTC. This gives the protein CASRGDFNEQFF.

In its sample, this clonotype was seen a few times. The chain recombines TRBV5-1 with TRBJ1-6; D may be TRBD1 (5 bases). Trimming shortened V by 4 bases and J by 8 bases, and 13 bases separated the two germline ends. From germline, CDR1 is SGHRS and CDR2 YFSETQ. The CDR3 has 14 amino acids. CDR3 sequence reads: CASSVQGGDSPLHF. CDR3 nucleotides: TGCGCCAGCAGCGTCCAGGGAGGCGATTCACCCCTCCACTTT.

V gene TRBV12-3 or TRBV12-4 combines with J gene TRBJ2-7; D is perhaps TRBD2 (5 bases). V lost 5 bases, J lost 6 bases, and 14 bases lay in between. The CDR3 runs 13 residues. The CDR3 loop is CASSPGSNCEQYF. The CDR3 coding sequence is TGTGCCAGCAGTCCGGGATCGAACTGCGAGCAGTACTTC.

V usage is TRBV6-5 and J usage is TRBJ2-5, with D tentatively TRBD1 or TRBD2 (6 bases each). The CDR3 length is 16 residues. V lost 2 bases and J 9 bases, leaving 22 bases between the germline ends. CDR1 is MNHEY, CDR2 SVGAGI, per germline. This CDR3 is CASSYTAGQGSGPQYF. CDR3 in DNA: TGTGCCAGCAGTTACACCGCGGGACAAGGAAGCGGTCCCCAGTACTTC.

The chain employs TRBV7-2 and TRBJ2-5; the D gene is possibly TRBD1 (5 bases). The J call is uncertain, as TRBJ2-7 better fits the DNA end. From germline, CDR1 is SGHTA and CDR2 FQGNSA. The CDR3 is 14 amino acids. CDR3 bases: TGTGCCAGCAGCTTAGTGGTTGGACACTACGAGCAGTACTTC. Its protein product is CASSLVVGHYEQYF.

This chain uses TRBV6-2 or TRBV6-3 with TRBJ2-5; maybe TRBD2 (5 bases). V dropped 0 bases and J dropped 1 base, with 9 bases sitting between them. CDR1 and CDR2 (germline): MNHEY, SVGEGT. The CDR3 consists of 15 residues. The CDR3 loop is CASSYSRAPQETQYF. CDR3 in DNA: TGTGCCAGCAGTTACTCGAGGGCGCCCCAAGAGACCCAGTACTTC.

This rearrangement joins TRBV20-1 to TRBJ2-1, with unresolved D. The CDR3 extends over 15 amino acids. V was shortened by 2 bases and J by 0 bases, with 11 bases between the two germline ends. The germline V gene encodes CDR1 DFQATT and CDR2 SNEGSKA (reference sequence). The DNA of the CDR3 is TGCAGTGCTAGATCTGCCCGGAGCTCCTACAATGAGCAGTTCTTC. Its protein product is CSARSARSSYNEQFF.

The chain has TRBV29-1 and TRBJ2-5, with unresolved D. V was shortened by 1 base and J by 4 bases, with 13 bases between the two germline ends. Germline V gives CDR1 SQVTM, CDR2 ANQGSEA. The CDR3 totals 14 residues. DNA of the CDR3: TGCAGCGTTGAAGTGGTGGCAGGCGGAGAGACCCAGTACTTC. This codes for CSVEVVAGGETQYF.

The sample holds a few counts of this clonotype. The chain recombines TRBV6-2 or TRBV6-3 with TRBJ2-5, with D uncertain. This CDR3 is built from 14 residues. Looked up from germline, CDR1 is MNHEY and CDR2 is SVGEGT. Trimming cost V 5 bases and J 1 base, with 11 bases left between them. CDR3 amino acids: CASSMGNSQETQYF. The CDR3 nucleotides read TGTGCCAGCAGTATGGGGAACAGCCAAGAGACCCAGTACTTC.

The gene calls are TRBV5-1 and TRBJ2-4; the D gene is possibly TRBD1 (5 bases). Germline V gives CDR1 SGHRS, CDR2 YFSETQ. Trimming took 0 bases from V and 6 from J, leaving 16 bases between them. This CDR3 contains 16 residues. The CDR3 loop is CASSLEQALSGNIQYF. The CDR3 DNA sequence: TGCGCCAGCAGCTTGGAACAGGCCCTCTCCGGAAACATTCAGTACTTC.

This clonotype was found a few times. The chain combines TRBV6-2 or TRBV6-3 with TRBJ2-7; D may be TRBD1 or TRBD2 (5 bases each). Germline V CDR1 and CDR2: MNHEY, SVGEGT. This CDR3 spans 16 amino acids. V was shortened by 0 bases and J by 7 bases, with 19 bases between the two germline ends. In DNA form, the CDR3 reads TGTGCCAGCAGTTACTCGACGGGGCTCAAGGCAGGGGAGCAGTACTTC. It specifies CASSYSTGLKAGEQYF.

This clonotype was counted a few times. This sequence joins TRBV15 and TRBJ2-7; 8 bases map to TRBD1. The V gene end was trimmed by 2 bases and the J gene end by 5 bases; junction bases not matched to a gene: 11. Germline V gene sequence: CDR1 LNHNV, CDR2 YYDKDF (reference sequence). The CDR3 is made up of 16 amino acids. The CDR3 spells CATSRTSGTGFDEQYF. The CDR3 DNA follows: TGTGCCACCAGCAGAACATCCGGGACAGGCTTCGACGAGCAGTACTTC.

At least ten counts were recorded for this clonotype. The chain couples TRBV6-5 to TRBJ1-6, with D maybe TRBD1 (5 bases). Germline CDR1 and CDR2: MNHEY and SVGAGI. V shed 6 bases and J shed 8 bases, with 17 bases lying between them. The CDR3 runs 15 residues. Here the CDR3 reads CASSRLGGSDSPLHF. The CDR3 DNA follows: TGTGCCAGCAGCCGATTGGGGGGTTCGGATTCACCCCTCCACTTT.

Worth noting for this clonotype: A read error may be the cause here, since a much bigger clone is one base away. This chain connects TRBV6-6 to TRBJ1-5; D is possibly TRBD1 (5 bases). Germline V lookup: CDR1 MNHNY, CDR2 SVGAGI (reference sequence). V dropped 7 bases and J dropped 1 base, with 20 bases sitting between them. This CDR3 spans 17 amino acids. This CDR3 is CASNHGLRGRSNQPQHF. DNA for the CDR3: TGTGCCAGCAACCACGGGCTACGGGGCCGAAGCAATCAGCCCCAGCATTTT.

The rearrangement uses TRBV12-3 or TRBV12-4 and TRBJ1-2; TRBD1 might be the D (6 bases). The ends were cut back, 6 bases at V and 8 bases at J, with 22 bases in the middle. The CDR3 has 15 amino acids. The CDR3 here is CASRTLAGGIGGYTF. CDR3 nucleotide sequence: TGTGCCAGCAGGACATTGGCGGGGGGCATTGGCGGCTACACCTTC.

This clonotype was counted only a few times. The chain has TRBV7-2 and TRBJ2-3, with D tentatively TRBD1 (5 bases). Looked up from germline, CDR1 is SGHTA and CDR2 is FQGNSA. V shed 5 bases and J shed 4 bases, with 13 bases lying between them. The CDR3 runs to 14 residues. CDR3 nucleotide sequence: TGTGCCAGCAGCCGCCAGGGTCACGCAGATACGCAGTATTTT. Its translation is CASSRQGHADTQYF.

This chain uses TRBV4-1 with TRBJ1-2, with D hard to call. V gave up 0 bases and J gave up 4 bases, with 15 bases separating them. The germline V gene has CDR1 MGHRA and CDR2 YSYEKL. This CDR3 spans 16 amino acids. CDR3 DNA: TGCGCCAGCAGCCAAGAATGGGCCTCGGGCCTCTATGGCTACACCTTC. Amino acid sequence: CASSQEWASGLYGYTF.

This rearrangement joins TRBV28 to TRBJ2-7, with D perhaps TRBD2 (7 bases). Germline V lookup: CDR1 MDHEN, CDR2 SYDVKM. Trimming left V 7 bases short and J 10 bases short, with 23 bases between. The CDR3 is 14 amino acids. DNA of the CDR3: TGTGCCAGCAATAAGCGGGAAAGGAGGGGGATCCAGTACTTC. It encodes CASNKRERRGIQYF.

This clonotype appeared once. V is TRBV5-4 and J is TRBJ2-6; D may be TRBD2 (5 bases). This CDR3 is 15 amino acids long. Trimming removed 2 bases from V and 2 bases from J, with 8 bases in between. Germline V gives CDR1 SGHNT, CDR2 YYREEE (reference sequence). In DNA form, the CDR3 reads TGTGCCAGCAGCTTCTCCGGGACTGGGGCCAACGTCCTGACTTTC. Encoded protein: CASSFSGTGANVLTF.

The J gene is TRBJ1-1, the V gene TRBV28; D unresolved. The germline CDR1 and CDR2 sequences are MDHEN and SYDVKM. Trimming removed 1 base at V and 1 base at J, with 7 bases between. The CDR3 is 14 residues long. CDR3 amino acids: CASSLLRQNTEAFF. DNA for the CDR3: TGTGCCAGCAGTTTATTGCGCCAGAACACTGAAGCTTTCTTT.

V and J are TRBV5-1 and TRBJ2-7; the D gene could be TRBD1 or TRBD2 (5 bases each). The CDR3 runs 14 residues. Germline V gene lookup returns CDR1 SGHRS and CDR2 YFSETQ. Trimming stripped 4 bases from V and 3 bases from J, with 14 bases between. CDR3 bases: TGCGCCAGCAGCGTGGGGGACCGATTCTACGAGCAGTACTTC. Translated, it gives CASSVGDRFYEQYF.